This is a list of T cell receptor beta chains from one sample in a study of blood T cell repertoires in COVID-19. Sequenced by immunoSEQ multiplex PCR; TCRdb stores in-frame clones only, minus some. The profile shows more than 350,000 clones, more than 80% of them singletons. Sequencing used PBMCs or T cells enriched from blood (not recorded which). These receptors originate from a man in his late teens or twenties who had recovered from COVID-19. Each CDR3 is given with its conserved first and last residue.

J gene,V gene,CDR3 protein
TRBJ1-2,TRBV30,CAWSVFRDGYGYTF
TRBJ1-6,TRBV3-1/TRBV3-2,CASSSYNSPLHF
TRBJ2-4,TRBV28,CASSSSTSIQYF
TRBJ2-1,TRBV4-2,CASSKTSGNEQFF
TRBJ2-7,TRBV11-2,CASSFGAGGPVYEQYF
TRBJ2-3,TRBV5-1,CASRLQGAGDTQYF
TRBJ1-1,TRBV6-4,CASRPQGTVQTPAFF
TRBJ1-5,TRBV18,CASSPGAAQPQHF
TRBJ2-1,TRBV4-1,CASSQPDYSSAGQFF
TRBJ1-5,TRBV29-1,CSVAGSSNQPQHF
TRBJ2-7,TRBV9,CASSVEGSYEQYF
TRBJ1-1,TRBV6-2/TRBV6-3,CASSYKGMNTEAFF
TRBJ1-2,TRBV29-1,CSVGVGGSGYTF
TRBJ1-1,TRBV7-9,CASSTQTGRAEAFF
TRBJ2-4,TRBV11-2,CASSPLNIQYF
TRBJ1-1,TRBV19,CASSIDGGTANTEAFF
TRBJ1-2,TRBV25-1,CASSGQENYGYTF
TRBJ1-5,TRBV29-1,CSVVQGTGLNQPQHF
TRBJ2-5,TRBV9,CASTPAASHKTQYF
TRBJ2-5,TRBV18,CASSLISAGPETQYF
TRBJ2-7,TRBV19,CASSIQLGGYEQYF
TRBJ1-6,TRBV5-1,CASSSGGVFSPLHF
TRBJ2-1,TRBV9,CASSGFQGNEQFF
TRBJ1-2,TRBV27,CASSLTGAPYGYTF
TRBJ2-5,TRBV6-5,CASSYGAGGPETQYF
TRBJ1-1,TRBV7-2,CASSLNRGRTEAFF
TRBJ1-6,TRBV5-5,CASSLGDRGPFTYNSPLHF
TRBJ2-5,TRBV5-1,CASKEGQETQYF
TRBJ1-2,TRBV5-4,CASSLAGRAGGGYTF
TRBJ1-4,TRBV5-4,CASSFTATNEKLFF
TRBJ2-1,TRBV11-2,CASSVTSGRAVEQFF
TRBJ1-5,TRBV19,CASSIVPGGGQPQHF
TRBJ2-7,TRBV11-2,CASSLTGGNEQYF
TRBJ2-5,TRBV7-3,CASSRGEAETQYF
TRBJ2-3,TRBV7-7,CASSPTPPGSSTDTQYF
TRBJ2-1,TRBV2,CASSGTPGYYNEQFF
TRBJ1-5,TRBV6-1,CASWTGVGNQPQHF
TRBJ1-5,TRBV18,CASSPGLSNQPQHF
TRBJ2-7,TRBV15,CATNPNRDRAVPEQYF
TRBJ1-4,TRBV2,CASTKKGVSGEKLFF
TRBJ1-5,TRBV24-1,CATSDNSHQPQHF
TRBJ2-7,TRBV28,CASSLSVAGAYYEQYF
TRBJ1-5,TRBV24-1,CATSDSGPNQPQHF
TRBJ2-3,TRBV7-9,CASSPLQTASTDTQYF
TRBJ2-7,TRBV18,CASSIGDSSYEQYF
TRBJ1-2,TRBV7-2,CASSLGRTGGRGSYGYTF
TRBJ2-7,TRBV29-1,CSVTGGRTYEQYF
TRBJ2-1,TRBV27,CASSRSYNEQFF
TRBJ1-5,TRBV2,CASNRQGRQPQHF
TRBJ2-5,TRBV7-9,CASSLPASGGIQETQYF
TRBJ2-1,TRBV5-1,CASSLGLAGVGEQFF
TRBJ2-7,TRBV18,CASSPTSGGSYEQYF
TRBJ1-2,TRBV7-2,CASSPPLGENRPFYGYTF